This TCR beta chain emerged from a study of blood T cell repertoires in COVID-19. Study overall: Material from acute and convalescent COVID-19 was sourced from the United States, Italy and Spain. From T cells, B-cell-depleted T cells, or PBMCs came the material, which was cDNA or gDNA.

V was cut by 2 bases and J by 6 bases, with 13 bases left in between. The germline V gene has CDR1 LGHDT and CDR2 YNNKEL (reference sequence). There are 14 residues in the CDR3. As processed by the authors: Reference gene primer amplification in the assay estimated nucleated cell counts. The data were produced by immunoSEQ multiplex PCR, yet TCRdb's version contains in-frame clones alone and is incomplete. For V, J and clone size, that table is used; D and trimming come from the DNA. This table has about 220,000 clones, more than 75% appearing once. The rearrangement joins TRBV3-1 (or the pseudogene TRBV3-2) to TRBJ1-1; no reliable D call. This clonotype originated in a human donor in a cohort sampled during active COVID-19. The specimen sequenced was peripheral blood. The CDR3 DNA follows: TGTGCCAGCAGCCAACAATCCGACGGGGCTGAAGCTTTCTTT. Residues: CASSQQSDGAEAFF.